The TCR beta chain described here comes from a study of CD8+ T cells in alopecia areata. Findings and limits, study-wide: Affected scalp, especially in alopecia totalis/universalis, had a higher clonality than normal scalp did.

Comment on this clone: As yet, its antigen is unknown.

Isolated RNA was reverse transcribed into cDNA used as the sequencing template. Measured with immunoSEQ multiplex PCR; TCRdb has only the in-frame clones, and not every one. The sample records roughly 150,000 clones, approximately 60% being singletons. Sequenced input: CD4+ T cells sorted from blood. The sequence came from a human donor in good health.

CDR3 nucleotides: TGCAGCGCTATGGACAGGGAACGGGCTTTCTTT. As protein: CSAMDRERAFF. The chain carries TRBV29-1 and TRBJ1-1; TRBD1 matches at 8 bases. The CDR3 consists of 11 residues. J lost 11 bases, V lost 7 bases, and 9 bases had no gene match. The germline CDR1 and CDR2 sequences are SQVTM and ANQGSEA.